The 11 T cell receptor beta chains below were found in one sample sequenced in a study of CD8 T cells in ankylosing spondylitis. The antigens of these receptors remain unknown. TCRdb redid the calling of the 5' RACE reads with MiXCR, one entry per CDR3 protein. The data hold some 220,000 distinct CDR3 sequences, with about 6.7% observed a single time. Study-level points and caveats: Seven to nine highly homologous variants made up a TCR beta motif that seemed to typify ankylosing spondylitis blood.

The sequenced material came from blood, either unsorted or a sorted T cell fraction (not recorded which). These receptors were taken from a male donor with ankylosing spondylitis.

This clonotype was seen at least ten times. V usage is TRBV12-3 or TRBV12-4 and J usage is TRBJ2-1; TRBD2 is a possible D gene (5 bases). This CDR3 spans 13 amino acids. V was trimmed by 3 bases and J by 6 bases, leaving 9 bases between them. The CDR3 sequence is CASSFVGVNEQFF. The CDR3 region has the DNA TGTGCCAGCAGTTTTGTGGGAGTCAATGAGCAGTTCTTC.

This clonotype showed up many times. The rearrangement joins TRBV29-1 to TRBJ2-1, with 10 nucleotides matching TRBD2. With 2 bases clipped from V and 2 bases from J, the junction kept 12 bases outside the gene matches. The CDR3 is 18 residues long. Germline V CDR1 and CDR2: SQVTM, ANQGSEA. CDR3 bases: TGCAGCGTTGAAAATATAAACGGACTAGCGGAGGCCTACAATGAGCAGTTCTTC. This codes for CSVENINGLAEAYNEQFF.

This clonotype showed up just a few times. The genes are TRBV6-1 and TRBJ1-1; D call uncertain. Germline values: CDR1 MNHNS, CDR2 SASEGT. The germline V and J ends were trimmed by 6 bases and 3 bases, with 14 bases remaining between them. The CDR3 is made up of 14 amino acids. The CDR3 sequence: CASRSDTRYTEAFF. In DNA, the CDR3 is TGTGCCAGCAGAAGCGACACGAGATACACTGAAGCTTTCTTT.

J is TRBJ2-3 and V is TRBV4-3; D is possibly TRBD1 or TRBD2 (6 bases each). This CDR3 comprises 15 residues. Trimming stripped 0 bases from V and 6 bases from J, with 13 bases between. Germline CDR1 LGHNA, CDR2 YSLEER. CDR3 DNA: TGCGCCAGCAGCCAAGAGCACGGGGGCGCGGATACGCAGTATTTT. It translates to CASSQEHGGADTQYF.

At least ten counts were recorded for this clonotype. This chain links TRBV5-5 with TRBJ1-1; 8 nucleotides align to TRBD1. This CDR3 is built from 14 residues. Looked up from germline, CDR1 is SGHKS and CDR2 is YYEKEE (reference sequence). The trim removed 1 base at V and 6 bases at J, leaving 5 bases unmatched. The CDR3 DNA is TGTGCCAGCAGCTTGACCGGACAGGGCGCTGAAGCTTTCTTT. Encoded protein: CASSLTGQGAEAFF.

There are many counts of this clonotype. The rearrangement uses TRBV11-2 and TRBJ2-7; D may correspond to TRBD1 or TRBD2 (5 bases each). CDR1 and CDR2 from the germline V gene are SGHAT and FQNNGV. Trimming cost V 5 bases and J 7 bases, with 18 bases left between them. The CDR3 extends over 14 amino acids. This CDR3 reads CASSTEGLFLEQYF. CDR3 nucleotide sequence: TGTGCCAGCAGCACCGAGGGGTTGTTTCTGGAGCAGTACTTC.

This clonotype has more than one count but fewer than ten. The gene calls are TRBV7-8 and TRBJ2-1; 7 bases match TRBD1. This CDR3 spans 14 amino acids. J lost 3 bases, V lost 5 bases, and 4 bases had no gene match. CDR1 and CDR2 (germline): SGHVS, FQNEAQ. CDR3 sequence (DNA): TGTGCCAGCAGCGCTCGGGACAGCTACAATGAGCAGTTCTTC. Translating it yields CASSARDSYNEQFF.

This clonotype was counted ten times or more. J is TRBJ1-5 and V is TRBV7-9, with D unclear. The CDR3 has 14 residues. Germline assignment: CDR1 SEHNR and CDR2 FQNEAQ (reference sequence). V gave up 6 bases and J gave up 2 bases, with 11 bases separating them. CDR3 DNA sequence: TGTGCCAGCAGTCCGCCTGTGGGCAATCAGCCCCAGCATTTT. Amino acids: CASSPPVGNQPQHF.

This clonotype turned up a few times. This rearrangement joins TRBV5-6 to TRBJ2-3; the match to TRBD2 covers 8 bases. The J segment lost 4 bases and the V segment lost 1 base, leaving 5 bases of the junction unmatched. In germline, CDR1 is SGHDT, CDR2 YYEEEE. This CDR3 is built from 15 residues. CDR3 residues: CASSLNGGAADTQYF. CDR3 coding DNA: TGTGCCAGCAGCTTGAACGGGGGGGCTGCAGATACGCAGTATTTT.

The table lists this clonotype with many counts. V and J are TRBV5-1 and TRBJ1-1; D unresolved. Trimming took off 3 bases at V and 3 bases at J, with 9 bases between the two ends. This CDR3 has 13 residues. Looked up from germline, CDR1 is SGHRS and CDR2 is YFSETQ. CDR3 sequence (DNA): TGCGCCAGCAGCTCCGGCAGCTACACTGAAGCTTTCTTT. Its translation is CASSSGSYTEAFF.

This clonotype was detected a few times. The J gene is TRBJ2-1, the V gene TRBV6-5; 12 bases fit TRBD2. Germline lookup yields CDR1 MNHEY and CDR2 SVGAGI. CDR3 size: 15 residues. The trim removed 4 bases at V and 8 bases at J, leaving 6 bases unmatched. The CDR3 here is CASSLTSGRADEQFF. The CDR3 nucleotides are TGTGCCAGCAGTTTGACTAGCGGGAGAGCTGATGAGCAGTTCTTC.